These 14 T cell receptor beta chains came from one sample sequenced in a study of neoadjuvant nivolumab and ipilimumab in lung cancer. The assay was immunoSEQ multiplex PCR, and TCRdb's table has in-frame clones only and misses some. The repertoire consists of about 28,000 clones, with about 78% occurring once and the leading ten covering 15% to 20%. This specimen consisted of tumor tissue, obtained after neoadjuvant nivolumab, alone or with ipilimumab, at or shortly before surgery. These receptors came from an adult with non-small cell lung cancer.

The chain recombines TRBV5-5 with TRBJ2-7; D is possibly TRBD2 (7 bases). The ends were cut back, 4 bases at V and 3 bases at J, with 14 bases in the middle. Germline assignment: CDR1 SGHKS and CDR2 YYEKEE (reference sequence). The CDR3 is 14 residues long. DNA of the CDR3: TGTGCCAGCAGCCCCGGGGGGCAGAACTACGAGCAGTACTTC. Translation gives CASSPGGQNYEQYF.

V and J are TRBV5-4 and TRBJ2-5, with D tentatively TRBD1 (6 bases). The CDR3 contains 15 residues. From germline, CDR1 is SGHNT and CDR2 YYREEE (reference sequence). The V gene lost 7 bases and the J gene lost 5 bases, with 21 bases spanning the gap. The CDR3 region is CASRSRDTSLETQYF. Written as DNA, the CDR3 is TGTGCCAGCCGTTCCCGGGACACCTCCTTGGAGACCCAGTACTTC.

The chain recombines TRBV7-2 with TRBJ2-6, with TRBD1 as a possible D gene (6 bases). Trimming cost V 1 base and J 3 bases, with 7 bases left between them. This CDR3 spans 15 amino acids. Per germline, CDR1 SGHTA and CDR2 FQGNSA. CDR3 amino acids: CASSLGGLGANVLTF. The DNA of the CDR3 is TGTGCCAGCAGCTTAGGGGGGCTTGGGGCCAACGTCCTGACTTTC.

The chain recombines TRBV30 with TRBJ2-7; 7 bases map to TRBD1. The V gene end was trimmed by 0 bases and the J gene end by 5 bases; junction bases not matched to a gene: 4. The CDR3 sequence is 13 residues long. Germline values: CDR1 GTSNPN, CDR2 SVGIG (reference sequence). As DNA, the CDR3 is TGTGCCTGGAGTGTCTCGACAGGGAACGAGCAGTACTTC. This translates into CAWSVSTGNEQYF.

About this clone itself: This specimen includes other DNA sequences encoding the same CDR3. The J gene is TRBJ2-3, the V gene TRBV18; possibly TRBD1 for D (6 bases). The CDR3 is 15 amino acids. Deletions cut 0 bases from V and 1 base from J, with 8 bases between. CDR1 is KGHSH and CDR2 is LQKENI in the germline V gene. CDR3 sequence: CASSPPQGRTDTQYF. The CDR3 DNA follows: TGTGCCAGCTCACCACCGCAGGGGCGCACAGATACGCAGTATTTT.

The chain uses TRBV18 and TRBJ2-5; TRBD1 or TRBD2 may be the D gene (6 bases each). CDR3 length equals 13 residues. The V and J ends lost 6 bases and 2 bases respectively, with 10 bases between them. Germline V gives CDR1 KGHSH, CDR2 LQKENI. The CDR3 is CASSGGRQETQYF. CDR3 DNA sequence: TGTGCCAGCTCGGGGGGCCGTCAAGAGACCCAGTACTTC.

This clone is medium-sized (0.01 to 0.1%) by share. The CDR3, as DNA: TGTGCCACCAGCAGAGAGGGGTCCAGCGGGATGAACACTGAAGCTTTCTTT. It translates to CATSREGSSGMNTEAFF. V gene TRBV15 combines with J gene TRBJ1-1; D is unclear. Trimming stripped 0 bases from V and 0 bases from J, with 14 bases between. Germline V gene lookup returns CDR1 LNHNV and CDR2 YYDKDF (reference sequence). This CDR3 has 17 residues. Filled out from reference TRBV15 and TRBJ1-1, the complete variable domain reads DAMVIQNPRYQVTQFGKPVTLSCSQTLNHNVMYWYQQKSSQAPKLLFHYYDKDFNNEADTPDNFQSRRPNTSFCFLDIRSPGLGDTAMYLCATSREGSSGMNTEAFFGQGTRLTVV.

The chain uses TRBV5-5 and TRBJ2-7; D may be TRBD2 (6 bases). The length of the CDR3 is 12 residues. V was trimmed by 0 bases and J by 6 bases, leaving 7 bases between them. The germline V gene encodes CDR1 SGHKS and CDR2 YYEKEE (reference sequence). The CDR3 bases are TGTGCCAGCAGCTTGGTGGGACTCGAGCAGTACTTC. Its translation: CASSLVGLEQYF. The complete variable domain, with remaining parts taken from reference TRBV5-5 and TRBJ2-7, reads DAGVTQSPTHLIKTRGQQVTLRCSPISGHKSVSWYQQVLGQGPQFIFQYYEKEERGRGNFPDRFSARQFPNYSSELNVNALLLGDSALYLCASSLVGLEQYFGPGTRLTVT.

The chain uses TRBV5-4 and TRBJ1-2, with TRBD1 matching 8 bases. The V and J ends lost 3 bases and 4 bases, in that order; junction bases with no gene match: 5. The germline gives CDR1 SGHNT, CDR2 YYREEE (reference sequence). The CDR3 is 14 amino acids. In DNA form, the CDR3 reads TGTGCCAGCAGCTCCGGACAGGGAGGCTATGGCTACACCTTC. This gives the protein CASSSGQGGYGYTF.

The V and J genes are TRBV5-6 and TRBJ2-5; 9 nucleotides align to TRBD1. This CDR3 comprises 15 residues. Germline V gene lookup returns CDR1 SGHDT and CDR2 YYEEEE. Unmatched junction bases numbered 3, after V lost 2 bases and J lost 1 base. The CDR3 is CASSLHRGPQETQYF. The CDR3 nucleotides read TGTGCCAGCAGCTTACACAGGGGGCCCCAAGAGACCCAGTACTTC.

The chain combines TRBV6-5 with TRBJ1-6; D remains ambiguous. The CDR3 extends over 15 amino acids. With 4 bases removed from V and 3 bases from J, the gap between germline ends came to 10 bases. Germline assignment: CDR1 MNHEY and CDR2 SVGAGI. CDR3 amino acids: CASSSRDLYNSPLHF. The CDR3 nucleotides are TGTGCCAGCAGTTCGAGGGATCTCTATAATTCACCCCTCCACTTT.

This chain joins TRBV30 and TRBJ1-6; D is possibly TRBD1 (6 bases). V lost 2 bases and J lost 10, with 15 bases in between. Germline CDR1 is GTSNPN and CDR2 is SVGIG (reference sequence). This CDR3 is built from 14 residues. The CDR3: CAWSFGFGGSPLHF. The CDR3 nucleotides read TGTGCCTGGAGTTTTGGCTTTGGGGGCTCACCCCTCCACTTT.

J is TRBJ2-1 and V is TRBV4-3; 8 positions match TRBD2. V lost 0 bases and J lost 3; bases outside the gene matches: 4. The CDR3 extends over 16 amino acids. CDR1 LGHNA and CDR2 YSLEER come from the germline V gene. This CDR3 reads CASSQELADLYNEQFF. Written as DNA, the CDR3 is TGCGCCAGCAGCCAAGAACTAGCGGACCTCTACAATGAGCAGTTCTTC.

V gene TRBV18 combines with J gene TRBJ2-1; the D gene is possibly TRBD2 (6 bases). This CDR3 is built from 15 residues. Germline V lookup: CDR1 KGHSH, CDR2 LQKENI. Deletions cut 2 bases from V and 5 bases from J, with 13 bases between. The CDR3 sequence is CASSPVGTVDNEQFF. In nucleotides, the CDR3 is TGTGCCAGCTCACCAGTGGGGACTGTCGACAATGAGCAGTTCTTC.